This entry lists 18 T cell receptor beta chains sequenced from one sample in a study of CD4 T cells in relation to SARS-CoV-2 and coronaviruses. The antigens of these receptors remain unknown. Unexposed donor CD4+ T cells date from about 2011-2018, before the COVID-19 pandemic. After roughly ten days of culture, CD4+ T cells were isolated. This table comes from immunoSEQ multiplex PCR, and its TCRdb copy is limited to in-frame clones, with some not included. This table holds about 20,000 clones, over 75% found once. Sequenced input: CD4+ T cells from PBMCs, cultured in vitro. These receptors were taken from a human donor in good health.

V and J are TRBV10-3 and TRBJ1-2; D perhaps matches TRBD1 (5 bases). The V gene's germline CDR1 is ENHRY and CDR2 SYGVKD. The CDR3 has 14 residues. Trimming shortened V by 7 bases and J by 2 bases, and 14 bases separated the two germline ends. The DNA of the CDR3 is TGTGCCATCAATCTACAAGGGGAAAACTATGGCTACACCTTC. This codes for CAINLQGENYGYTF.

The chain employs TRBV25-1 and TRBJ2-6; 7 positions match TRBD1. The CDR3 is 16 amino acids. V lost 7 bases to trimming and J lost 4 bases; unmatched junction nucleotides: 10. The germline CDR1 and CDR2 sequences are MGHDK and SYGVNS. The CDR3 reads CASTSSGGVGANVLTF. The DNA for the CDR3 is TGTGCCAGCACCTCCTCAGGGGGAGTCGGGGCCAACGTCCTGACTTTC.

The gene calls are TRBV6-5 and TRBJ2-2; 10 bases map to TRBD1. Germline assignment: CDR1 MNHEY and CDR2 SVGAGI. J was trimmed by 3 bases and V by 6 bases; bases with no gene match: 4. CDR3 length: 15 residues. CDR3 protein: CASRSGTGDTGELFF. In DNA form, the CDR3 reads TGTGCCAGCAGGTCCGGGACAGGGGACACCGGGGAGCTGTTTTTT.

This rearrangement joins TRBV2 to TRBJ2-5, with TRBD2 identical over 10 bases. The CDR3 consists of 15 residues. The germline CDR1 and CDR2 sequences are SNHLY and FYNNEI. The V segment lost 4 bases and the J segment 5 bases; nucleotides outside the gene matches: 7. CDR3: CASSVLAGVGETQYF. CDR3 nucleotide sequence: TGTGCCAGCAGTGTCCTAGCGGGAGTGGGGGAGACCCAGTACTTC. The full variable domain, rest sourced from reference TRBV2 and TRBJ2-5, is EPEVTQTPSHQVTQMGQEVILRCVPISNHLYFYWYRQILGQKVEFLVSFYNNEISEKSEIFDDQFSVERPDGSNFTLKIRSTKLEDSAMYFCASSVLAGVGETQYFGPGTRLLVL.

V is TRBV18 and J is TRBJ2-3; D call uncertain. The V end lost 5 bases, the J end lost 7 bases, and 13 bases lay between the germline ends. CDR1 is KGHSH and CDR2 is LQKENI in the germline V gene. The CDR3 has 13 amino acids. The CDR3 spells CASSSTSLNTQYF. CDR3 DNA: TGTGCCAGCTCAAGCACCTCCTTGAATACGCAGTATTTT.

The gene calls are TRBV10-1 and TRBJ2-1; D is ambiguous. CDR1 and CDR2 (germline): WNHNN, SYGVQD (reference sequence). V lost 2 bases to trimming and J lost 6 bases, with 11 bases between them. The CDR3 consists of 14 residues. Here the CDR3 reads CASSEKIGLNEQFF. The CDR3 region has the DNA TGCGCCAGCAGTGAGAAGATTGGGCTCAATGAGCAGTTCTTC.

The chain has TRBV7-9 and TRBJ2-2, with D possibly called TRBD1 or TRBD2 (7 bases each). The CDR3 totals 16 residues. Trimming left V 5 bases short and J 5 bases short, with 18 bases between. In germline, CDR1 is SEHNR, CDR2 FQNEAQ (reference sequence). The CDR3 loop is CASSGRGGVQTGELFF. In DNA form, the CDR3 reads TGTGCCAGCAGCGGCAGGGGGGGGGTCCAAACCGGGGAGCTGTTTTTT.

The V gene is TRBV4-1, the J gene TRBJ1-4; D not resolved. The CDR3 has 15 amino acids. Germline-derived CDR1 and CDR2 are MGHRA and YSYEKL. V was clipped by 0 bases and J by 10 bases, with 15 bases between them. The CDR3 nucleotides read TGCGCCAGCAGCCAAGAGCTGAGCTTGTCTGGAAAACTGTTTTTT. Translated, it gives CASSQELSLSGKLFF.

This sequence joins TRBV5-1 and TRBJ1-2; TRBD1 aligns across 9 bases. There are 17 residues in the CDR3. The J segment lost 8 bases and the V segment lost 4 bases, leaving 18 bases of the junction unmatched. The germline gives CDR1 SGHRS, CDR2 YFSETQ. In DNA, the CDR3 is TGCGCCAGCAGCCCGCTGGCCCCCCGACAGGGGGTTTCGGGCTACACCTTC. Translation gives CASSPLAPRQGVSGYTF. Drawing the rest from reference TRBV5-1 and TRBJ1-2, the complete variable domain is KAGVTQTPRYLIKTRGQQVTLSCSPISGHRSVSWYQQTPGQGLQFLFEYFSETQRNKGNFPGRFSGRQFSNSRSEMNVSTLELGDSALYLCASSPLAPRQGVSGYTFGSGTRLTVV.

The rearrangement uses TRBV7-9 and TRBJ1-6; tentatively, D is TRBD1 (5 bases). This CDR3 contains 15 residues. V was cut by 1 base and J by 7 bases, with 11 bases left in between. Germline CDR1 SEHNR, CDR2 FQNEAQ (reference sequence). The CDR3 coding sequence is TGTGCCAGCAGCTTAGGAGGGGCCGGGAATTCACCCCTCCACTTT. Translation gives CASSLGGAGNSPLHF.

The V and J genes are TRBV6-5 and TRBJ2-1; TRBD2 matches at 10 bases. V was pared by 4 bases and J by 6 bases, with 6 bases of the junction left unmatched. This CDR3 has 15 amino acids. The germline gives CDR1 MNHEY, CDR2 SVGAGI. CDR3 amino acids: CASSSLAGVRNEQFF. The CDR3 coding sequence is TGTGCCAGCAGTTCTCTAGCGGGAGTTCGCAATGAGCAGTTCTTC.

The gene calls are TRBV2 and TRBJ1-1; D ambiguous. Germline loops: CDR1 SNHLY, CDR2 FYNNEI. Trimming removed 6 bases from V and 4 bases from J, with 18 bases in between. This CDR3 spans 15 amino acids. CDR3 residues: CASSANQVGSTEAFF. The CDR3 coding sequence is TGTGCCAGCAGCGCAAATCAGGTTGGGAGCACTGAAGCTTTCTTT.

This rearrangement joins TRBV2 to TRBJ2-7; 8 nucleotides agree with TRBD2. Losses at the gene ends were 8 bases for V and 2 bases for J; bases not matched to a gene: 5. This CDR3 has 13 residues. Looked up from germline, CDR1 is SNHLY and CDR2 is FYNNEI. As DNA, the CDR3 is TGTGCCAGCGGAACTAGCGGCACCTACGAGCAGTACTTC. It yields the protein CASGTSGTYEQYF.

The chain uses TRBV18 and TRBJ2-1; possibly TRBD2 for D (6 bases). V lost 4 bases, J lost 3 bases, and 16 bases lay in between. This CDR3 is 16 amino acids long. Germline CDR1 is KGHSH and CDR2 is LQKENI. The CDR3 protein is CASSRTGTGNYNEQFF. DNA of the CDR3: TGTGCCAGCTCACGTACCGGGACTGGCAACTACAATGAGCAGTTCTTC. Variable domain in full (rest from reference TRBV18 and TRBJ2-1): NAGVMQNPRHLVRRRGQEARLRCSPMKGHSHVYWYRQLPEEGLKFMVYLQKENIIDESGMPKERFSAEFPKEGPSILRIQQVVRGDSAAYFCASSRTGTGNYNEQFFGPGTRLTVL.

V and J are TRBV5-1 and TRBJ2-7; 8 bases are a match to TRBD1. Per the germline V gene, CDR1 is SGHRS and CDR2 is YFSETQ. The CDR3 length is 14 residues. J was trimmed by 9 bases and V by 3 bases; bases with no gene match: 11. CDR3 region: CASSSGTGYVRQYF. CDR3 sequence (DNA): TGCGCCAGCAGCTCCGGGACAGGATACGTTCGGCAGTACTTC.

This rearrangement joins TRBV6-5 to TRBJ2-5, with 12 positions matching TRBD1. V was clipped by 7 bases and J by 5 bases; unmatched bases: 5. This CDR3 spans 14 amino acids. CDR1 MNHEY and CDR2 SVGAGI come from the germline V gene. Written as DNA, the CDR3 is TGTGCCAGCAACCGGGACAGGGGGCGGGAGACCCAGTACTTC. It codes for CASNRDRGRETQYF.

The CDR3 region has the DNA TGTGCCAGCAGTTTGGAGGGCTACGAGCAGTACTTC. Residues: CASSLEGYEQYF. The V and J genes are TRBV12-3 or TRBV12-4 and TRBJ2-7; D is perhaps TRBD2 (6 bases). The CDR3 sequence is 12 residues long. V dropped 3 bases and J dropped 3 bases, with 6 bases sitting between them.

The gene calls are TRBV11-1 and TRBJ2-1; D possibly matches TRBD1 or TRBD2 (5 bases each). This CDR3 has 14 amino acids. The V gene's germline CDR1 is SGHAT and CDR2 FQDESV (reference sequence). Trimming removed 5 bases at V and 4 bases at J, with 12 bases between. The CDR3 reads CASSRGTLYNEQFF. The CDR3 DNA reads TGTGCCAGCAGCCGAGGGACCCTATACAATGAGCAGTTCTTC. Based on the CDR3 plus reference TRBV11-1 and TRBJ2-1, the full variable domain is EAEVAQSPRYKITEKSQAVAFWCDPISGHATLYWYRQILGQGPELLVQFQDESVVDDSQLPKDRFSAERLKGVDSTLKIQPAELGDSAMYLCASSRGTLYNEQFFGPGTRLTVL.